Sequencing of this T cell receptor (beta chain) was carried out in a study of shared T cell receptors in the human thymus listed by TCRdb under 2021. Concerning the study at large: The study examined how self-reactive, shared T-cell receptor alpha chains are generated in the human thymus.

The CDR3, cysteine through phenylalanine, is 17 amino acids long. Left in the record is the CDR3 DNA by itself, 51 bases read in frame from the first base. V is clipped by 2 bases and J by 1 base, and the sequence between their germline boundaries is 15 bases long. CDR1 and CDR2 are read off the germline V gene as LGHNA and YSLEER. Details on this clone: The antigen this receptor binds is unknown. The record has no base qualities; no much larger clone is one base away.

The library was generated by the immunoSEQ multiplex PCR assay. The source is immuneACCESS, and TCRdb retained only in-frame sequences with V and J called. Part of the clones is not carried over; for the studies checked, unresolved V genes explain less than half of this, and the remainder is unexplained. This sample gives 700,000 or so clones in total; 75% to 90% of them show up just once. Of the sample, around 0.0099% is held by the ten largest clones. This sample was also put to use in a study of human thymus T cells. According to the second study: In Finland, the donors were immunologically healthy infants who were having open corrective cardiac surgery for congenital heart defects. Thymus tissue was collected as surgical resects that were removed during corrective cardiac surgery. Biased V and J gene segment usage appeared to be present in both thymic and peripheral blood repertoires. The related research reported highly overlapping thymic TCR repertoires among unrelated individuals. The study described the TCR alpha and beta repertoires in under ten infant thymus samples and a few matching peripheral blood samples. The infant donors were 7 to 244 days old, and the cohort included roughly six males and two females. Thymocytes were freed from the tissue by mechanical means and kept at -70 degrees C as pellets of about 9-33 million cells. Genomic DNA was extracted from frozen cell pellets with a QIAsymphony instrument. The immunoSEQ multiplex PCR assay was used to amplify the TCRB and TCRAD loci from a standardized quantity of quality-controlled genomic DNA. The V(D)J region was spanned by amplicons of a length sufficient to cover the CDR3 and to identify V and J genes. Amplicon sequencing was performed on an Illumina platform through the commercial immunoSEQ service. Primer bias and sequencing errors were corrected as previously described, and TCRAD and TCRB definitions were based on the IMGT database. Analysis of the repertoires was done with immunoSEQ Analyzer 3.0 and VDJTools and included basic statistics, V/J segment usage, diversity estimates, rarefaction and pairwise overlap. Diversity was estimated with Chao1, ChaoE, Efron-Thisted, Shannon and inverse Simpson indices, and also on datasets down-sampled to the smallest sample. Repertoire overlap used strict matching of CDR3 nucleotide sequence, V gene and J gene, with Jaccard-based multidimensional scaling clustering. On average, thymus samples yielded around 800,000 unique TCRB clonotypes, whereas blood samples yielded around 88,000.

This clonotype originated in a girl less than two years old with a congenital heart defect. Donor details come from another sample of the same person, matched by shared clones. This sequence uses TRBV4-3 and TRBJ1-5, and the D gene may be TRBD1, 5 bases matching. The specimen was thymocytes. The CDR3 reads CASSQRVVGGSNQPQHF. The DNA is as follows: TGCGCCAGCAGCCAACGGGTCGTCGGGGGGAGCAATCAGCCCCAGCATTTT.